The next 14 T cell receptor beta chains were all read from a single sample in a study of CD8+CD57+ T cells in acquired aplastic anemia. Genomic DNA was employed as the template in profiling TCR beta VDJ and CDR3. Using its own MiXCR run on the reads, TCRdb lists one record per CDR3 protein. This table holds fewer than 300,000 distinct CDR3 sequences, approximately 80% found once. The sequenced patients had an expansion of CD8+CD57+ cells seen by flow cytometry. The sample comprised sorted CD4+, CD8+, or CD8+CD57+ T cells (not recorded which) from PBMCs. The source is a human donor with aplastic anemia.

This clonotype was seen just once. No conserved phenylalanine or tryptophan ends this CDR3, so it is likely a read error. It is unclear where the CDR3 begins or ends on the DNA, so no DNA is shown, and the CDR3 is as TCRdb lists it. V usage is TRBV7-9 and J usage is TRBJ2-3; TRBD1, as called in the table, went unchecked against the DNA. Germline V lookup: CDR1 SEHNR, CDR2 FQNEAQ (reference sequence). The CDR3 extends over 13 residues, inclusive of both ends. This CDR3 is CAIPPVDRGLRSV.

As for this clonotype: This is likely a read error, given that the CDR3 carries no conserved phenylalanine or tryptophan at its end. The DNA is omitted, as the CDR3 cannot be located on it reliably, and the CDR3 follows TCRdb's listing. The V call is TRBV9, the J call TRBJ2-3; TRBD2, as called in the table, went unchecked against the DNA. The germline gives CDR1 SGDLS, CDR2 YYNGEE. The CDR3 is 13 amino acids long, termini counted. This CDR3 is CASSADGTSKQSL.

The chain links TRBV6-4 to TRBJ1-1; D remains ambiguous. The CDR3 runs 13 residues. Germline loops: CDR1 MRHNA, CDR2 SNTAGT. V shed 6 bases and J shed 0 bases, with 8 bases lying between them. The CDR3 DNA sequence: TGTGCCAGCAGGAGTCGACTGAACACTGAAGCTTTCTTT. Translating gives CASRSRLNTEAFF.

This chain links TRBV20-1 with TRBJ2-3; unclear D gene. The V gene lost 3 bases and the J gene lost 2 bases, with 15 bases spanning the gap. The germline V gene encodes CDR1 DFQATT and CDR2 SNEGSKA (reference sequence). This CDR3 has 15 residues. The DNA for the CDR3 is TGCAGTGCTAGTTGGTTCGAACCTTCCACAGATACGCAGTATTTT. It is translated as CSASWFEPSTDTQYF.

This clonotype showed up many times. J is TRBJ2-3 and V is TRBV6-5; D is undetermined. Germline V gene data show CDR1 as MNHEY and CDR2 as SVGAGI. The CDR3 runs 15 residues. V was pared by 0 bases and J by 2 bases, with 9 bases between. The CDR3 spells CASSYSGYSTDTQYF. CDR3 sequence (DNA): TGTGCCAGCAGTTACTCGGGTTATTCCACAGATACGCAGTATTTT.

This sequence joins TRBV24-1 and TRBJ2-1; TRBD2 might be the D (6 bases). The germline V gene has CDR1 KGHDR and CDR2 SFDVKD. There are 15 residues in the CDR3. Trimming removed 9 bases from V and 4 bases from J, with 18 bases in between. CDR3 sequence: CATGESGGVYNEQFF. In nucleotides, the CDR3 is TGTGCCACCGGAGAGTCTGGCGGGGTATACAATGAGCAGTTCTTC.

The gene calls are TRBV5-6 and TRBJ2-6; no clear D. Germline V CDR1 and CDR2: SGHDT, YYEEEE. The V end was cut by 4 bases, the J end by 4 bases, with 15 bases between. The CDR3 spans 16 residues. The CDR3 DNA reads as TGTGCCAGCAGCCTCGTCCGGTGCTACGGGGCCAACGTCCTGACTTTC. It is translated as CASSLVRCYGANVLTF.

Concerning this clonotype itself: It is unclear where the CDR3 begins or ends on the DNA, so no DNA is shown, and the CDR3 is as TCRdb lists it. Here the CDR3 reads CASSVASGAYNEYF. This sequence joins TRBV19 and TRBJ2-7; the table calls TRBD2, which could not be checked here. The CDR3 is 14 amino acids in total, end residues counted. CDR1 LNHDA and CDR2 SQIVND come from the germline V gene (reference sequence).

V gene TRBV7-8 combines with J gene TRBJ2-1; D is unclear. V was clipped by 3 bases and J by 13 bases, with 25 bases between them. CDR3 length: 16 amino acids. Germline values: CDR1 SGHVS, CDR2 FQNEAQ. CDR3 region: CASSFQRGPETQYQFF. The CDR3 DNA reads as TGTGCCAGCAGCTTTCAAAGAGGTCCCGAGACGCAGTATCAGTTCTTC. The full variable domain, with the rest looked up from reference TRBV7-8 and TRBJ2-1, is GAGVSQSPRYKVAKRGQDVALRCDPISGHVSLFWYQQALGQGPEFLTYFQNEAQLDKSGLPSDRFFAERPEGSVSTLKIQRTQQEDSAVYLCASSFQRGPETQYQFFGPGTRLTVL.

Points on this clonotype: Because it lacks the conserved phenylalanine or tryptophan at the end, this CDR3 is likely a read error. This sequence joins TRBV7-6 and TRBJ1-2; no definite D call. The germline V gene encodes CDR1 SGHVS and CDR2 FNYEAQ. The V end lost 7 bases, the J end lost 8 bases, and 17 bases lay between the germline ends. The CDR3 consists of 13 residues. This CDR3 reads CASTLGRVPGYTY. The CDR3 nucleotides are TGTGCCAGCACCCTAGGGAGGGTCCCCGGCTACACCTAC.

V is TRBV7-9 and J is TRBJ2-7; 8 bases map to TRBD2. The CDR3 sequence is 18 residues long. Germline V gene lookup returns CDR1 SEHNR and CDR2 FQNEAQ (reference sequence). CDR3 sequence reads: CASSSPRGGTALAYEQYV. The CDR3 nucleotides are TGCGCCAGCAGCTCTCCTCGCGGGGGGACGGCCCTGGCCTACGAGCAGTACGTC.

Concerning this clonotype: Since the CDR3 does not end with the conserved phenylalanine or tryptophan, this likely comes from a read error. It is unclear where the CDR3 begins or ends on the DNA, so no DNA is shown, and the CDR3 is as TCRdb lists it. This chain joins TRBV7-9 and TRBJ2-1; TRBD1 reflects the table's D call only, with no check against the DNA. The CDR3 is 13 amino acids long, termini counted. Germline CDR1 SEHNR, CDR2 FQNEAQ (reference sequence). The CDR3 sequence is CASSPGAGDGTFS.

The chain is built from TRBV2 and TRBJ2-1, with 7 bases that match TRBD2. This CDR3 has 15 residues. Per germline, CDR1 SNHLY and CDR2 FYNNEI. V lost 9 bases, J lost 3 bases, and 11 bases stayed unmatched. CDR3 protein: CASSMGGSLYNEQFF. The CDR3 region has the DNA TGTGCCAGTAGTATGGGGGGGAGTCTCTACAATGAGCAGTTCTTC.

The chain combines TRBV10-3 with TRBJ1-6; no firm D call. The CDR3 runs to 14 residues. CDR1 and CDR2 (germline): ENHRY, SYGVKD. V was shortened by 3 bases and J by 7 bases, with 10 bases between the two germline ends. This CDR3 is CAISDQIVNSPLHF. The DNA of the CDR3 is TGTGCCATCAGTGATCAGATAGTGAATTCACCCCTCCACTTT.